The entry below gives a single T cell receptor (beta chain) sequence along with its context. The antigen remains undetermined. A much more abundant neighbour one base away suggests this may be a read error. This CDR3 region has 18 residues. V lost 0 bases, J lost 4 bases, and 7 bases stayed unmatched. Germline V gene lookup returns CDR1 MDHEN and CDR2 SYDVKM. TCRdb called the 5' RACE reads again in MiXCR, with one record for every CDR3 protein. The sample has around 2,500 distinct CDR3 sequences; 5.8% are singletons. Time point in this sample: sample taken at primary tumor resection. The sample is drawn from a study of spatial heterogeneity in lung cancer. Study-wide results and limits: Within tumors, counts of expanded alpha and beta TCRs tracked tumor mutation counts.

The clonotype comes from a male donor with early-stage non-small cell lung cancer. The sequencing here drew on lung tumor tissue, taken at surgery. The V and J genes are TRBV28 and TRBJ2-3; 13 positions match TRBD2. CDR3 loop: CASSLWGTSGASADTQYF. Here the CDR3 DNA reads TGTGCCAGCAGTTTATGGGGGACTAGCGGGGCTAGCGCAGATACGCAGTATTTT.